The 27 T cell receptor beta chains reported below all come from one sample, sequenced in a study of Tregs in tolerant kidney transplant recipients. Profiling relied on immunoSEQ multiplex PCR, and the TCRdb table lists in-frame clones only, not all of them. This sample has 75,000 to 80,000 clones; approximately 89% occur once, and the top ten carry about 0.34%. Sequenced here: Tregs from blood, sampled before the transplant. Receptors originate from a human donor who received a combined kidney and bone marrow transplant.

This rearrangement joins TRBV19 to TRBJ2-1; D may be TRBD1 (6 bases). Germline CDR1 LNHDA, CDR2 SQIVND (reference sequence). V dropped 1 base and J dropped 7 bases, with 11 bases sitting between them. This CDR3 is 14 amino acids long. The chain's CDR3 is CASSIVGQGNEQFF. CDR3 nucleotides: TGTGCCAGTAGTATAGTCGGCCAGGGGAATGAGCAGTTCTTC.

This sequence joins TRBV5-1 and TRBJ1-3; D is ambiguous. This CDR3 has 14 residues. The V gene lost 3 bases and the J gene lost 1 base, with 8 bases spanning the gap. The germline gives CDR1 SGHRS, CDR2 YFSETQ. The CDR3 reads CASSSEGSGNTIYF. In DNA form, the CDR3 reads TGCGCCAGCAGCTCAGAGGGTTCTGGAAACACCATATATTTT.

The chain carries TRBV28 and TRBJ2-5; TRBD2 matches at 10 bases. The CDR3 has 15 residues. The trim removed 3 bases at V and 3 bases at J, leaving 4 bases unmatched. Germline loops: CDR1 MDHEN, CDR2 SYDVKM. The CDR3 DNA reads TGTGCCAGCAGTTTGGGTCTAGCGGGAGAAGAGACCCAGTACTTC. Amino acid sequence: CASSLGLAGEETQYF.

The rearrangement joins TRBV7-2 to TRBJ2-5, with TRBD1 as a possible D gene (6 bases). The CDR3 has 15 amino acids. V gave up 3 bases and J gave up 1 base, with 12 bases separating them. The germline V gene has CDR1 SGHTA and CDR2 FQGNSA. Here the CDR3 DNA reads TGTGCCAGCAGCTTCCGACAGGACCCCCAAGAGACCCAGTACTTC. This translates into CASSFRQDPQETQYF.

The chain uses TRBV5-1 and TRBJ2-1, with D perhaps given as TRBD1 or TRBD2 (5 bases each). Between the trimmed V and J ends, which lost 4 bases and 2 bases, there was a span of 16 bases. The CDR3 is 16 amino acids. Germline CDR1 SGHRS, CDR2 YFSETQ. The CDR3 region has the DNA TGCGCCAGCAGCCGGAAGGGATTGGGGGCCTACAATGAGCAGTTCTTC. It translates to CASSRKGLGAYNEQFF.

The chain links TRBV30 to TRBJ2-7; the D is unclear. CDR1 and CDR2 from the germline V gene are GTSNPN and SVGIG (reference sequence). The V and J ends lost 1 base and 7 bases respectively, with 14 bases between them. This CDR3 is built from 13 residues. This CDR3 is CAWSGTGVGEQYF. In DNA form, the CDR3 reads TGTGCCTGGAGTGGAACCGGAGTGGGGGAGCAGTACTTC.

The chain joins TRBV6-5 to TRBJ1-4, with D tentatively TRBD1 (6 bases). CDR1 is MNHEY, CDR2 SVGAGI, per germline. V was shortened by 0 bases and J by 8 bases, with 10 bases between the two germline ends. The CDR3 is 14 residues long. The CDR3 loop reads CASSYSQGFEKLFF. CDR3 nucleotide sequence: TGTGCCAGCAGTTACTCACAGGGCTTCGAAAAACTGTTTTTT.

The chain joins TRBV27 to TRBJ1-6, with a weak D call TRBD1 (5 bases). Trimming left V 5 bases short and J 5 bases short, with 16 bases between. Per the germline V gene, CDR1 is MNHEY and CDR2 is SMNVEV (reference sequence). This CDR3 comprises 16 residues. CDR3 nucleotides: TGTGCCAGCAGTGCCGGGACTGACGGCAATAATTCACCCCTCCACTTT. This sequence encodes CASSAGTDGNNSPLHF.

The chain links TRBV6-1 to TRBJ1-1; D not resolved. Germline V gene sequence: CDR1 MNHNS, CDR2 SASEGT. CDR3 size: 13 residues. V was pared by 4 bases and J by 0 bases, with 6 bases between. The CDR3 loop reads CASSVRLNTEAFF. The CDR3 coding sequence is TGTGCCAGCAGTGTACGGCTGAACACTGAAGCTTTCTTT.

The chain recombines TRBV18 with TRBJ2-7; 7 nucleotides align to TRBD1. The J segment lost 2 bases and the V segment lost 1 base, leaving 8 bases of the junction unmatched. Germline values: CDR1 KGHSH, CDR2 LQKENI. The CDR3 has 16 amino acids. The CDR3 coding sequence is TGTGCCAGCTCACCACTCAGGACAGGCCGTGCCTACGAGCAGTACTTC. Protein: CASSPLRTGRAYEQYF.

The chain carries TRBV29-1 and TRBJ2-4; D uncertain. The CDR3 contains 12 residues. CDR1 is SQVTM, CDR2 ANQGSEA, per germline. V lost 6 bases, J lost 6 bases, and 12 bases lay in between. CDR3 sequence (DNA): TGCAGCGTGGAACCCGCAGGAAACATTCAGTACTTC. Encoded protein: CSVEPAGNIQYF.

The chain is built from TRBV5-1 and TRBJ1-1, with D perhaps TRBD1 (5 bases). The V end was cut by 4 bases, the J end by 9 bases, with 10 bases between. This CDR3 spans 11 amino acids. Per the germline V gene, CDR1 is SGHRS and CDR2 is YFSETQ. CDR3: CASSTGAQAFF. The CDR3 bases are TGCGCCAGCAGCACCGGGGCCCAAGCTTTCTTT.

This clone was observed a single time. The chain employs TRBV5-5 and TRBJ2-1; TRBD1 agrees at 9 bases. The length of the CDR3 is 17 residues. Germline CDR1 is SGHKS and CDR2 is YYEKEE (reference sequence). V dropped 1 base and J dropped 4; count of bases not matched to a gene: 9. The CDR3 DNA sequence: TGTGCCAGCAGCTTGTTTGGGACAGGGAGTGCATACAATGAGCAGTTCTTC. It specifies CASSLFGTGSAYNEQFF.

The V and J genes are TRBV10-3 and TRBJ1-3; no clear D. Trimming pared 11 bases from V and 7 bases from J, leaving 21 bases between. This CDR3 region has 14 residues. Germline values: CDR1 ENHRY, CDR2 SYGVKD. This CDR3 is CAALQTRDVNTIYF. Written as DNA, the CDR3 is TGTGCCGCCCTCCAAACCCGAGATGTGAACACCATATATTTT.

The genes are TRBV2 and TRBJ2-3; weak D call: TRBD2 (6 bases). This CDR3 has 13 residues. Germline loops: CDR1 SNHLY, CDR2 FYNNEI. Trimming removed 7 bases from V and 5 bases from J, with 13 bases in between. CDR3 DNA sequence: TGTGCCAGCACAGGACTACCGAGAGATACGCAGTATTTT. Translation gives CASTGLPRDTQYF. Together with reference TRBV2 and TRBJ2-3, the CDR3 gives the full variable domain: EPEVTQTPSHQVTQMGQEVILRCVPISNHLYFYWYRQILGQKVEFLVSFYNNEISEKSEIFDDQFSVERPDGSNFTLKIRSTKLEDSAMYFCASTGLPRDTQYFGPGTRLTVL.

This chain uses TRBV7-2 with TRBJ1-4; 8 nucleotides match TRBD1. Germline V gene lookup returns CDR1 SGHTA and CDR2 FQGNSA. This CDR3 has 14 residues. J lost 4 bases, V lost 5 bases, and 3 bases had no gene match. CDR3 protein: CASSPGQVNEKLFF. The CDR3 nucleotides are TGTGCCAGCAGCCCGGGACAGGTTAATGAAAAACTGTTTTTT. The full variable domain, completed using reference TRBV7-2 and TRBJ1-4, is GAGVSQSPSNKVTEKGKDVELRCDPISGHTALYWYRQSLGQGLEFLIYFQGNSAPDKSGLPSDRFSAERTGGSVSTLTIQRTQQEDSAVYLCASSPGQVNEKLFFGSGTQLSVL.

As DNA, the CDR3 is TGTGCCAGCAGTTTCGGCGGGAGGACCTACGAGCAGTACTTC. Protein sequence: CASSFGGRTYEQYF. The chain recombines TRBV28 with TRBJ2-7; 8 bases match TRBD2. This CDR3 is 14 amino acids long. With V trimmed by 3 bases and J by 2 bases, 3 bases remained unmatched. In germline, CDR1 is MDHEN, CDR2 SYDVKM.

The V gene is TRBV19, the J gene TRBJ1-5; D might be TRBD1 (5 bases). The CDR3 covers 15 residues. Germline values: CDR1 LNHDA, CDR2 SQIVND (reference sequence). The V and J ends lost 5 bases and 1 base respectively, with 12 bases between them. This CDR3 is CASSQGWGSNQPQHF. In DNA, the CDR3 is TGTGCCAGTAGTCAGGGATGGGGGAGCAATCAGCCCCAGCATTTT.

The V gene is TRBV27, the J gene TRBJ2-1, with TRBD2 matching over 14 bases. Germline CDR1 MNHEY, CDR2 SMNVEV (reference sequence). The CDR3 is 18 residues long. V lost 2 bases to trimming and J lost 3 bases; unmatched junction nucleotides: 6. DNA of the CDR3: TGTGCCAGCAGTTTAGAGGGACTAGCGGGAGAGGTCTACAATGAGCAGTTCTTC. This codes for CASSLEGLAGEVYNEQFF.

The rearrangement joins TRBV29-1 to TRBJ1-1; D not resolved. Per germline, CDR1 SQVTM and CDR2 ANQGSEA. There are 12 residues in the CDR3. Trimming removed 0 bases from V and 1 base from J, with 3 bases in between. The CDR3 DNA reads as TGCAGCGTTGAAGACTGGAACACTGAAGCTTTCTTT. Protein sequence: CSVEDWNTEAFF. The variable domain in full, with the rest retrieved from reference TRBV29-1 and TRBJ1-1, is SAVISQKPSRDICQRGTSLTIQCQVDSQVTMMFWYRQQPGQSLTLIATANQGSEATYESGFVIDKFPISRPNLTFSTLTVSNMSPEDSSIYLCSVEDWNTEAFFGQGTRLTVV.

As to this clone: The germline gene is not matched at one end of the junction; a read error may be the cause. This specimen includes other DNA sequences encoding the same CDR3. V usage is TRBV2 and J usage is TRBJ2-2, with D maybe TRBD1 (6 bases). This CDR3 has 15 residues. Looked up from germline, CDR1 is SNHLY and CDR2 is FYNNEI. This CDR3 reads CASSEEQGHTGELFF. In nucleotides, the CDR3 is TGTGCCAGCAGTGAAGAGCAGGGGCACACTGGGGAGCTGTTTTTT.

This chain uses TRBV28 with TRBJ1-2; perhaps TRBD1 as D (6 bases). The CDR3 totals 13 residues. Trimming left V 6 bases short and J 6 bases short, with 14 bases between. CDR1 and CDR2 from the germline V gene are MDHEN and SYDVKM. The CDR3 protein is CASRPSKGDGYTF. CDR3 nucleotide sequence: TGTGCCAGCAGGCCCTCGAAGGGGGATGGCTACACCTTC.

The count of this clone is one. The rearrangement uses TRBV27 and TRBJ2-5; TRBD2 agrees at 11 bases. V lost 0 bases and J lost 4; bases outside the gene matches: 1. The CDR3 runs to 15 residues. Germline V gene lookup returns CDR1 MNHEY and CDR2 SMNVEV (reference sequence). This CDR3 is CASSLSLAGVETQYF. CDR3 DNA sequence: TGTGCCAGCAGTTTATCACTAGCGGGAGTAGAGACCCAGTACTTC.

The CDR3 reads CASSLGGSNTGELFF. CDR3 coding DNA: TGTGCCAGCAGCTTGGGGGGTTCGAACACCGGGGAGCTGTTTTTT. The chain uses TRBV7-3 and TRBJ2-2; TRBD2 might be the D (6 bases). The ends were cut back, 3 bases at V and 0 bases at J, with 8 bases in the middle. The CDR3 is 15 residues long. Germline V gene sequence: CDR1 SGHTA, CDR2 FQGTGA.

The V gene is TRBV12-5, the J gene TRBJ2-2; D not certain. V was clipped by 3 bases and J by 6 bases, with 2 bases between them. Looked up from germline, CDR1 is LGHNT and CDR2 is FRNRAP. The CDR3 totals 11 residues. The CDR3: CASGFSGELFF. For the CDR3, the DNA is TGTGCTAGTGGTTTCTCCGGGGAGCTGTTTTTT. The full variable domain, completed using reference TRBV12-5 and TRBJ2-2, is DARVTQTPRHKVTEMGQEVTMRCQPILGHNTVFWYRQTMMQGLELLAYFRNRAPLDDSGMPKDRFSAEMPDATLATLKIQPSEPRDSAVYFCASGFSGELFFGEGSRLTVL.

This chain joins TRBV10-3 and TRBJ2-7, with D unclear. The CDR3 is 15 residues long. Germline V gives CDR1 ENHRY, CDR2 SYGVKD. V gave up 7 bases and J gave up 1 base, with 17 bases separating them. For the CDR3, the DNA is TGTGCCATCAACCAATACCCTAGTGCGTCCTACGAGCAGTACTTC. The encoded protein is CAINQYPSASYEQYF.

This clone was detected only once. The V gene is TRBV10-3, the J gene TRBJ2-2; possible D gene TRBD1, 5 bases. The germline V gene encodes CDR1 ENHRY and CDR2 SYGVKD. The ends were cut back, 2 bases at V and 5 bases at J, with 18 bases in the middle. This CDR3 has 17 residues. The CDR3 sequence is CAISEPNPNRQTGELFF. CDR3 nucleotide sequence: TGTGCCATCAGTGAGCCGAACCCCAACCGACAGACCGGGGAGCTGTTTTTT.